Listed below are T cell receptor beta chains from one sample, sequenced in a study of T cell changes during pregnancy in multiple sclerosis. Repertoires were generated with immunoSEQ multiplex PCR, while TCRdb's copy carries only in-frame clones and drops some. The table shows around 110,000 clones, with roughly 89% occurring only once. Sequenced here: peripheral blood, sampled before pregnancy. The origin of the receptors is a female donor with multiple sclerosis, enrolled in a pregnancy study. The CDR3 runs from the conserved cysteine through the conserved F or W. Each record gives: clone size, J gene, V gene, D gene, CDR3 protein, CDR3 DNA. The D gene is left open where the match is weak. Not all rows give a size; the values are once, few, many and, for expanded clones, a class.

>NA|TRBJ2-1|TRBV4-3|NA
CASSQDPSAVTVEFF
TGCGCCAGCAGCCAAGATCCGAGTGCTGTCACCGTAGAGTTCTTC
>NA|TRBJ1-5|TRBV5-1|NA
CASSLQGLEPQHF
TGCGCCAGCAGCTTGCAGGGGTTGGAGCCCCAGCATTTT
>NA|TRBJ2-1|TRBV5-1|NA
CASSPTASIEQFF
TGCGCCAGCAGCCCGACGGCTAGCATCGAGCAGTTCTTC
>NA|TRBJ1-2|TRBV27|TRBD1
CASSFGTGGARGYTF
TGTGCCAGCAGTTTTGGGACAGGGGGCGCGAGGGGCTACACCTTC
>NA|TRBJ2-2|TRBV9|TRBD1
CASSVVQGEVFGELFF
TGTGCCAGCAGCGTAGTACAGGGGGAGGTTTTCGGGGAGCTGTTTTTT
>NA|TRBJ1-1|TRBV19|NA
CASTPAERRTEAFF
TGTGCCAGTACCCCCGCGGAGCGGCGAACTGAAGCTTTCTTT
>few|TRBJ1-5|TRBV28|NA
CASSARTEDNQPQHF
TGTGCCAGCAGTGCCCGGACAGAGGACAATCAGCCCCAGCATTTT
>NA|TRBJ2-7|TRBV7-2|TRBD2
CASSLGGGGGYEQYF
TGTGCCAGCAGCTTAGGGGGCGGCGGGGGCTACGAGCAGTACTTC
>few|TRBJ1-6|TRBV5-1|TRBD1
CASSWDRETLHF
TGCGCCAGCAGCTGGGACAGGGAGACCCTCCACTTT
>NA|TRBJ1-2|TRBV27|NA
CASSKAAGLANYGYTF
TGTGCCAGCAGTAAAGCCGCAGGACTAGCTAACTATGGCTACACCTTC
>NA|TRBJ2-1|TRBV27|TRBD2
CASNILAGGVYNEQFF
TGTGCCAGCAACATCCTAGCGGGAGGTGTATACAATGAGCAGTTCTTC
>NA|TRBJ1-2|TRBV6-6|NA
CASSWERDNVGGYTF
TGTGCCAGCAGTTGGGAAAGGGACAACGTTGGGGGCTACACCTTC
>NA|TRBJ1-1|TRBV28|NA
CASRPAGDNMNTEAFF
TGTGCCAGCAGACCCGCCGGGGATAACATGAACACTGAAGCTTTCTTT
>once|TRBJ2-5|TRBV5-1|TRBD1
CASSFAGTGNQETQYF
TGCGCCAGCAGTTTCGCCGGGACAGGGAATCAAGAGACCCAGTACTTC
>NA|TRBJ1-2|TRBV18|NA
CASSSSGNGGYTF
TGTGCCAGCTCATCTTCAGGGAATGGTGGCTACACCTTC
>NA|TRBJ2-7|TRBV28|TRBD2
CASSLESGLAREQYF
TGTGCCAGCAGTTTAGAGTCGGGACTAGCGAGGGAGCAGTACTTC
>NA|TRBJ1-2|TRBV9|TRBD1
CASSPGTGVYGYTF
TGTGCCAGCAGCCCAGGGACAGGGGTCTATGGCTACACCTTC
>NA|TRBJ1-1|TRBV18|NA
CASSPELPNTEAFF
TGTGCCAGCTCACCCGAACTTCCGAACACTGAAGCTTTCTTT
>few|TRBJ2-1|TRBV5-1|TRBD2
CASSLVGGRSMNEQFF
TGCGCCAGCAGCTTGGTGGGCGGGAGGTCTATGAATGAGCAGTTCTTC
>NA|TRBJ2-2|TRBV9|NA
CASSVVSGMNTGELFF
TGTGCCAGCAGCGTAGTAAGCGGAATGAACACCGGGGAGCTGTTTTTT